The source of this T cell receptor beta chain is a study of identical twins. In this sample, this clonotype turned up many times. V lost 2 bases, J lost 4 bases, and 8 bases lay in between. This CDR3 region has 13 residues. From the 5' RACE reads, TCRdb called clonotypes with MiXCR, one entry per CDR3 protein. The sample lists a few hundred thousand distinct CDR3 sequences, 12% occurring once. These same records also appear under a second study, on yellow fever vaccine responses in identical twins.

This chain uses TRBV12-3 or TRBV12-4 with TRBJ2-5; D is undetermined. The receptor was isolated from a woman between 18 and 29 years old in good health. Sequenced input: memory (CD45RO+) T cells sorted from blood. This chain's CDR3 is CASSLYSSETQYF. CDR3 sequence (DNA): TGTGCCAGCAGTTTATACAGTTCAGAGACCCAGTACTTC.